The rows below give T cell receptor beta chains drawn from one sample of a study of T cells after yellow fever vaccination. TCRdb reprocessed the 5' RACE reads via MiXCR and lists one record per CDR3 protein. The table has nearly 350,000 distinct CDR3 sequences, 7% to 10% seen once. The starting material was PBMCs, obtained around 45 days after the first yellow fever vaccination. Receptors originate from a man between 18 and 29 years old who received the YFV17D yellow fever vaccine. Each CDR3 is given with its conserved first and last residue. The D gene is left open where the match is weak. A row's size may be missing; if present it is once, few, many or a size class.

clone size	J gene	D gene	V gene	CDR3 protein	CDR3 DNA
-	TRBJ2-6	-	TRBV5-1	CASSSIGAGANVLTF	TGCGCCAGCAGCTCGATTGGCGCTGGGGCCAACGTCCTGACTTTC
-	TRBJ2-7	-	TRBV6-1	CASSPMEQGSSYEQYF	TGTGCCAGCAGTCCCATGGAACAGGGAAGCTCCTACGAGCAGTACTTC
many	TRBJ2-2	-	TRBV12-3/TRBV12-4	CASRQQGAGELFF	TGTGCCAGCAGACAACAGGGTGCCGGGGAGCTGTTTTTT
-	TRBJ2-7	TRBD1	TRBV6-1	CASRETGTGDYEQYF	TGTGCCAGCAGAGAAACCGGGACAGGGGATTACGAGCAGTACTTC
many	TRBJ2-4	-	TRBV30	CAWSVSYIQYF	TGTGCCTGGAGTGTGAGTTACATTCAGTACTTC
few	TRBJ2-5	TRBD2	TRBV5-1	CASVPLAGDQETQYF	TGCGCCAGCGTCCCACTAGCGGGGGACCAAGAGACCCAGTACTTC
few	TRBJ2-1	TRBD2	TRBV12-5	CASGLWGGAYNEQFF	TGTGCTAGTGGTTTGTGGGGGGGGGCCTACAATGAGCAGTTCTTC
few	TRBJ2-5	TRBD2	TRBV7-8	CASSQTSGAETQYF	TGTGCCAGCAGCCAGACTAGCGGGGCGGAGACCCAGTACTTC
few	TRBJ2-3	TRBD2	TRBV7-2	CAAGGSTDTQYF	TGTGCCGCGGGGGGTTCCACAGATACGCAGTATTTT
-	TRBJ2-7	TRBD1	TRBV30	CACTQGRFYEQYF	TGTGCCTGCACACAGGGGCGGTTCTACGAGCAGTACTTC
-	TRBJ1-1	-	TRBV12-3/TRBV12-4	CASRGEGDTEAFF	TGTGCCAGCCGGGGGGAGGGAGACACTGAAGCTTTCTTT
-	TRBJ2-3	TRBD1	TRBV7-9	CASLQGPTDTQYF	TGTGCCAGCCTACAGGGGCCCACAGATACGCAGTATTTT
many	TRBJ2-4	-	TRBV20-1	CSAADPGSKNIQYF	TGCAGTGCCGCCGACCCGGGGAGCAAAAACATTCAGTACTTC
-	TRBJ2-3	-	TRBV5-1	CASSLGIAGTDTQYF	TGCGCCAGCAGCTTAGGAATAGCGGGCACAGATACGCAGTATTTT
-	TRBJ2-7	-	TRBV10-3	CAISPQTHRESEQYF	TGTGCCATCAGTCCCCAGACCCACCGGGAATCCGAGCAGTACTTC
-	TRBJ2-3	-	TRBV3-1	CASSQVSLSGNTQYF	TGTGCCAGCAGCCAAGTTAGTCTATCGGGAAATACGCAGTATTTT
-	TRBJ2-5	TRBD2	TRBV5-5	CASSLAWRGGRETQYF	TGTGCCAGCAGCTTGGCCTGGCGGGGGGGCCGGGAGACCCAGTACTTC
few	TRBJ2-1	-	TRBV20-1	CSAEKDSSYNEQFF	TGCAGTGCGGAGAAGGACAGCTCCTACAATGAGCAGTTCTTC
-	TRBJ2-1	-	TRBV7-2	CASSSERLYNEQFF	TGTGCCAGCAGCTCAGAGCGGCTATACAATGAGCAGTTCTTC
-	TRBJ1-2	TRBD1	TRBV4-1	CASSQGPDRGLYGYTF	TGCGCCAGCAGCCAAGGACCCGACAGGGGCCTCTATGGCTACACCTTC
few	TRBJ2-1	-	TRBV4-1	CASSQVVIAGDEQFF	TGCGCCAGCAGCCAAGTTGTAATCGCAGGGGATGAGCAGTTCTTC
-	TRBJ1-2	-	TRBV6-2/TRBV6-3	CASSRRDNYGYTF	TGTGCCAGCAGTCGCCGGGACAACTATGGCTACACCTTC
-	TRBJ1-1	TRBD1	TRBV7-9	CASRSPGQANEAFF	TGTGCCAGCAGATCCCCCGGACAGGCCAATGAAGCTTTCTTT
-	TRBJ2-6	-	TRBV12-3/TRBV12-4	CASRAGGTGRGANVLTF	TGTGCCAGCAGGGCTGGGGGGACTGGACGGGGGGCCAACGTCCTGACTTTC
few	TRBJ2-3	TRBD2	TRBV20-1	CSARDLLAGALDTQYF	TGCAGTGCTAGAGATCTTCTAGCGGGGGCCCTAGATACGCAGTATTTT
few	TRBJ1-3	-	TRBV10-3	CAISEDSGNTIYF	TGTGCCATCAGTGAAGATTCTGGAAACACCATATATTTT
few	TRBJ1-2	-	TRBV9	CASSVGQRAPPGDGYTF	TGTGCCAGCAGCGTAGGACAGCGAGCCCCACCTGGTGATGGCTACACCTTC
-	TRBJ2-5	-	TRBV6-5	CASSSGIAETQYF	TGTGCCAGCAGTTCTGGGATAGCGGAGACCCAGTACTTC
-	TRBJ2-2	-	TRBV11-1	CASSYGLSSGELFF	TGTGCCAGCAGCTACGGACTGTCATCAGGGGAGCTGTTTTTT
few	TRBJ2-5	-	TRBV6-2/TRBV6-3	CASTKLGSNQETQYF	TGTGCCAGCACGAAATTGGGCAGCAACCAAGAGACCCAGTACTTC